This entry concerns a single T cell receptor (beta chain). The sample originates from a study of ipilimumab plus nivolumab after autologous stem cell transplantation. The method was immunoSEQ multiplex PCR; TCRdb's version includes in-frame clones alone and lacks a portion of them. The sample consists of fewer than 85,000 clones, approximately 86% of them appearing once. The CDR3 extends over 15 amino acids. The V and J ends lost 8 bases and 3 bases, in that order; junction bases with no gene match: 12. The germline V gene encodes CDR1 SGHDN and CDR2 FVKESK. V is TRBV14 and J is TRBJ2-7; 8 bases map to TRBD1. The clonotype was recovered from a male donor with diffuse large B-cell lymphoma. Sequenced here: PBMCs, sampled in a trial of ipilimumab plus nivolumab as post-transplant consolidation. CDR3 amino acids: CASSTAGQGIYEQYF. CDR3 sequence (DNA): TGTGCCAGCTCAACCGCCGGACAGGGCATCTACGAGCAGTACTTC.